This TCR beta chain was found in a study of blood T cell repertoires in COVID-19 (dated by TCRdb to 2018 to 2021). For the study in its entirety: Samples from collaborators originated in the United States, Italy and Spain and spanned both the acute and convalescent phases of COVID-19. The dataset comprised deeply sampled blood TCRbeta repertoires from subjects exposed to, actively infected with, or recovered from COVID-19. The sample metadata nearly always contained a de-identified subject ID, COVID-19 status, age in years and sex. The prospective study material was composed of cDNA or gDNA derived from T cells, B-cell-depleted T cells, or PBMCs. The samples were drawn from two sources: the first 160 participants of the ongoing ImmuneRACE study, and approximately 1,300 subjects contributed by 6 global collaborators. Where available, HLA class I and class II types were obtained from metadata supplied by the sample provider rather than from assay-based typing. The repertoires were released in a freely available public database meant as a resource for research on the immune response to SARS-CoV-2.

Study-wide findings and limitations: The amount of clinical and demographic metadata varied by source and participant and was provided uncurated.

Its CDR3 holds 21 amino acids, cysteine through phenylalanine. The DNA shown is the 63-base CDR3, in frame from base 1. The germline V gene gives CDR1 as KGHSH and CDR2 as LQKENI. Trimming takes 0 bases off V and 3 bases off J; junction bases not matched to a gene: 17. The immunoSEQ Assay, a bias-controlled multiplex PCR, was used to amplify TCRbeta CDR3 regions from genomic DNA. Per the original workflow: The number of nucleated cells in each sample was estimated from the amplification of reference gene primers within the assay. Sequence reads were collapsed and filtered to measure the absolute abundance of every unique TCRbeta CDR3 rearrangement. For each sample, productive Simpson clonality was calculated as the square root of Simpson's diversity index across productive rearrangements. Sourced from immuneACCESS, this table was stored by TCRdb with only in-frame sequences that have V and J called. A share of the clones is absent; for the studies checked, an unresolved V gene accounts for under half, and the remainder has no known explanation. The V and J calls and the clone size are those of that table, but D and trimming were determined from the DNA. The sample table contains around 210,000 clones; only one count was recorded for over 70% of them. The ten biggest clones cover roughly 6% of the sample.

Whole blood was collected in K2EDTA tubes by collaborating institutions according to the institutions' own protocols. For TCRbeta analysis, collaborator samples were shipped as frozen whole blood, as isolated PBMCs, or as DNA extracted from either sample type. Notes on this clone: Its cognate antigen has yet to be identified. No per-base quality is available; no much larger clone lies one base away.

The sample consisted of peripheral blood. The chain is assembled from TRBV18 and TRBJ2-2; a stretch of 9 junction bases matches TRBD1. This clonotype was sampled from an older woman with acute or convalescent COVID-19. CDR3 sequence: CASSPPILGTGIVSDTGELFF. The bases read TGTGCCAGCTCACCACCGATATTAGGGACAGGGATAGTGTCGGACACCGGGGAGCTGTTTTTT.